The clone carrying this T cell receptor (beta chain) was seen only once. The target antigen is unknown. This sample was included in a study of OX40 agonist ivuxolimab in advanced cancers. The method was immunoSEQ multiplex PCR; TCRdb's version includes in-frame clones alone and lacks a portion of them. The repertoire includes roughly 16,000 clones, approximately 86% of them detected once, and 3% to 4% sits in the top ten. Whole-study results and caveats: Circulating CD4+ and CD8+ T cells showed clonal expansion by week 6 at 0.1 to 3.0 mg/kg.

V lost 4 bases and J 0 bases, leaving 15 bases between the germline ends. CDR1 and CDR2 (germline): SGHRS, YFSETQ. This CDR3 has 16 residues. The specimen was CD4+ or CD8+ T cells sorted from blood, collected in a trial of the OX40 agonist ivuxolimab. This receptor was taken from an adult with an advanced solid tumor such as melanoma, head and neck, liver or kidney cancer. The rearrangement links TRBV5-1 to TRBJ2-3; tentatively, D is TRBD1 (5 bases). The CDR3 sequence is CASSASGYSSTDTQYF. DNA of the CDR3: TGCGCCAGCAGCGCCTCAGGGTACTCTAGCACAGATACGCAGTATTTT.